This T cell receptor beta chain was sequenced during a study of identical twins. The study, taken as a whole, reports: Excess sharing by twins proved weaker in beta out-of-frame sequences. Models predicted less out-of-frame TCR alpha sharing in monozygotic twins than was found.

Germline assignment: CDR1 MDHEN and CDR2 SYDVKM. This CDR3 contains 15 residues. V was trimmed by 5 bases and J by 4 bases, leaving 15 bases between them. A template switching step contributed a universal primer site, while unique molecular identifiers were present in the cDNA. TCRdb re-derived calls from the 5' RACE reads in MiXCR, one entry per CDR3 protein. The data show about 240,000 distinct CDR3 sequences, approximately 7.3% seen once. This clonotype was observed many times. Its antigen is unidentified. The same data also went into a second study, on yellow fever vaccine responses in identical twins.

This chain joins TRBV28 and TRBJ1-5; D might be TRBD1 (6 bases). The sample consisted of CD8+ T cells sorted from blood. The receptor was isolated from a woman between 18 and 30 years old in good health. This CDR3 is CASSLDRPQNQPQHF. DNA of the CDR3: TGTGCCAGCAGTCTCGACAGGCCTCAAAATCAGCCCCAGCATTTT.